The clone carrying this T cell receptor (beta chain) was counted only a few times. The antigen is not known. This entry comes from a study of response to subunit inactivated influenza vaccine. The CDR3 is made up of 12 amino acids. Deletions cut 7 bases from V and 4 bases from J, with 9 bases between. CDR1 is MNHNY, CDR2 SVGAGI, per germline (reference sequence). TCRdb re-called the RT-PCR reads through MiXCR, storing one row per CDR3 protein. The sample includes a few hundred thousand distinct CDR3 sequences, less than 15% of them seen just once. Study-wide results and limits: The authors proposed limited new T cell recruitment per seasonal influenza vaccination.

Sequencing used non-naive T cells sorted from PBMCs, obtained around 15 days before vaccination. The chain has TRBV6-6 and TRBJ2-3; D unresolved. The sequence was collected from a man in his forties or fifties who received an inactivated influenza vaccine. CDR3 nucleotides: TGTGCCAGCACTCATAGTCCAGATACGCAGTATTTT. Translating gives CASTHSPDTQYF.